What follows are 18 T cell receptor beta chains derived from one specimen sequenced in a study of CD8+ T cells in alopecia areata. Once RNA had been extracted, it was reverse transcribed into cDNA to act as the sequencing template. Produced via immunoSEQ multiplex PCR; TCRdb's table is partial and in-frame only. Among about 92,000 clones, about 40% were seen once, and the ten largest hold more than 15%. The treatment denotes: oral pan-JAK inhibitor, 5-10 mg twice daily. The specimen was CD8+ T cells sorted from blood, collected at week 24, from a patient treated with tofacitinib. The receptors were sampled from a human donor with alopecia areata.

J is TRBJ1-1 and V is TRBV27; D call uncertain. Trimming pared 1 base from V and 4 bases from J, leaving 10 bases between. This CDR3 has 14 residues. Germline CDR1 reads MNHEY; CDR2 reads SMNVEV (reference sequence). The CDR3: CASSLWASSTEAFF. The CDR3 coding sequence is TGTGCCAGCAGTTTATGGGCAAGTAGCACTGAAGCTTTCTTT.

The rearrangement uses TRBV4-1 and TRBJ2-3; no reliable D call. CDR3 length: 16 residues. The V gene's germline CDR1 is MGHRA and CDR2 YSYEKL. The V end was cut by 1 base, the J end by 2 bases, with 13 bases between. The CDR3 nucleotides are TGCGCCAGCAGCCAAGCGGCCTCCCTCCTCACAGATACGCAGTATTTT. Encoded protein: CASSQAASLLTDTQYF.

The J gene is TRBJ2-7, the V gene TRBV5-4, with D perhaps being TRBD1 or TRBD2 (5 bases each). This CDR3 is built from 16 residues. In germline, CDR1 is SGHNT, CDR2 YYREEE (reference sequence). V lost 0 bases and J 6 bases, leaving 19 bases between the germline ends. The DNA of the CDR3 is TGTGCCAGCAGCTTGGGGGATACGGGGCCCTTGGGCGAGCAGTACTTC. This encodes CASSLGDTGPLGEQYF.

The DNA for the CDR3 is TGTGCCAGCAGCGGGACTAGCGGGAGAGGGGTCCCCTACGAGCAGTACTTC. It encodes CASSGTSGRGVPYEQYF. The rearrangement uses TRBV7-9 and TRBJ2-7; 14 bases fit TRBD2. CDR3 length: 17 amino acids. Germline V gene data show CDR1 as SEHNR and CDR2 as FQNEAQ (reference sequence). J lost 2 bases, V lost 5 bases, and 8 bases had no gene match.

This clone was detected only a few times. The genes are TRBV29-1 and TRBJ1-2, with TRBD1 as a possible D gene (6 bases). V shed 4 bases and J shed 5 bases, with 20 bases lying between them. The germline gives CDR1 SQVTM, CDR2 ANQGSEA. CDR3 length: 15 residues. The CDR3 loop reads CSVVVGHPTGYGYTF. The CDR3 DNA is TGCAGCGTTGTGGTGGGACACCCTACGGGGTATGGCTACACCTTC.

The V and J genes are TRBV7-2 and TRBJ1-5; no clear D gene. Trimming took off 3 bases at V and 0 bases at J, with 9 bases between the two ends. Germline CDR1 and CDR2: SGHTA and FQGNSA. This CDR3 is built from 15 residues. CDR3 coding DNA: TGTGCCAGCAGCTTGGTGACCGATAGCAATCAGCCCCAGCATTTT. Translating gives CASSLVTDSNQPQHF.

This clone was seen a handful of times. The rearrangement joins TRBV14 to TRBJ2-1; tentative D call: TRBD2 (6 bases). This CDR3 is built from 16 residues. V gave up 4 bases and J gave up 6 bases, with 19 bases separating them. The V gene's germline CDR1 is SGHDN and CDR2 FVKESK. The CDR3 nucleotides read TGTGCCAGCAGCCTCATCGGGACTCCCTTGAGCAATGAGCAGTTCTTC. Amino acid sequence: CASSLIGTPLSNEQFF.

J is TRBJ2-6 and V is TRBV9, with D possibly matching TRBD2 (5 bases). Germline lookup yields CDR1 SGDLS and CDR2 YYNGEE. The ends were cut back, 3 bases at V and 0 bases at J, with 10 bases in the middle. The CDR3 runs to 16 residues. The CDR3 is CASSADSSSGANVLTF. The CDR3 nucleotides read TGTGCCAGCAGCGCGGACTCAAGCTCTGGGGCCAACGTCCTGACTTTC.

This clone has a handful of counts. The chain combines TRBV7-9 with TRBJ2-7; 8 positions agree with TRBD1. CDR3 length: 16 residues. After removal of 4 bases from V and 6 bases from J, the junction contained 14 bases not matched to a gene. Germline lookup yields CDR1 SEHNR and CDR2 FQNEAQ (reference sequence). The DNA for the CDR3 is TGTGCCAGCAGCTCGACCGATCCGGACAGGGCCAGCGAGCAGTACTTC. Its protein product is CASSSTDPDRASEQYF.

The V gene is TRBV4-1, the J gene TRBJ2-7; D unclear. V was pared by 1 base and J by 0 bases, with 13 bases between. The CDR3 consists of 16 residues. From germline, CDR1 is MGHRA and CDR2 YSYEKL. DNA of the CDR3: TGCGCCAGCAGCCAAGTTTCCTCGGACGTCTCCTACGAGCAGTACTTC. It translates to CASSQVSSDVSYEQYF.

CDR3 region: CASSSGQGNWNEQFF. In nucleotides, the CDR3 is TGTGCCAGCAGCTCCGGACAGGGGAATTGGAATGAGCAGTTCTTC. This chain joins TRBV11-3 and TRBJ2-1; TRBD1 agrees at 9 bases. Per germline, CDR1 SGHNT and CDR2 YENEEA. The CDR3 has 15 residues. The V and J ends lost 4 bases and 7 bases, in that order; junction bases with no gene match: 8.

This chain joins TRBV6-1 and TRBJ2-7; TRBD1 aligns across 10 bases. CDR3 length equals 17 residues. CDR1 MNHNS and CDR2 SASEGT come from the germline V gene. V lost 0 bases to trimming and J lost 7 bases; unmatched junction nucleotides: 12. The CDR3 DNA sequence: TGTGCCAGCAGTGAAGCCGCTAAGGGACAGGGGTTGCGGGAGCAGTACTTC. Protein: CASSEAAKGQGLREQYF.

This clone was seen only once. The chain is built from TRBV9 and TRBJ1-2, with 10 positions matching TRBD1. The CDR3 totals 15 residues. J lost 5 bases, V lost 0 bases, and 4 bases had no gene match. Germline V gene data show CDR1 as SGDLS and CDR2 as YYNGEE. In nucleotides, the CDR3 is TGTGCCAGCAGCGTAGGACGGGACAGGGGTTATGGCTACACCTTC. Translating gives CASSVGRDRGYGYTF. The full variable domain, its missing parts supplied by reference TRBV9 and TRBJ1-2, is DSGVTQTPKHLITATGQRVTLRCSPRSGDLSVYWYQQSLDQGLQFLIQYYNGEERAKGNILERFSAQQFPDLHSELNLSSLELGDSALYFCASSVGRDRGYGYTFGSGTRLTVV.

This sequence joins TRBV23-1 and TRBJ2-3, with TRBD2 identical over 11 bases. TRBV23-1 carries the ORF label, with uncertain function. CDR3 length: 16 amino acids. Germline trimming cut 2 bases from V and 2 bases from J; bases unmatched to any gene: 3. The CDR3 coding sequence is TGCGCCAGCAGTCAAACGACTAGCGGGAACACAGATACGCAGTATTTT. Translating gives CASSQTTSGNTDTQYF.

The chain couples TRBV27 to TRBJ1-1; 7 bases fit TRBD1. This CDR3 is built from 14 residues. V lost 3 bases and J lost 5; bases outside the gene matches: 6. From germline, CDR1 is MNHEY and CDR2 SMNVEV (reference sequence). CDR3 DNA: TGTGCCAGCAGTTTGACAGGGTGGGGTACTGAAGCTTTCTTT. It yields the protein CASSLTGWGTEAFF.

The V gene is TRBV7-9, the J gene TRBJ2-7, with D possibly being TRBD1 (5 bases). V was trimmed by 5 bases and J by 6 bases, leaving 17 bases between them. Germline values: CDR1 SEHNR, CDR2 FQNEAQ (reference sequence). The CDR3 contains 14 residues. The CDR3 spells CASSIADIPLEQYF. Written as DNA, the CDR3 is TGTGCCAGCAGCATTGCGGACATCCCTCTCGAGCAGTACTTC.

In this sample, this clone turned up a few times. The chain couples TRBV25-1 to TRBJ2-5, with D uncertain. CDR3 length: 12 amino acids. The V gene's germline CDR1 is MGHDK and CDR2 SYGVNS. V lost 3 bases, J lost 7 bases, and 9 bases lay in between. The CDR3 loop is CASSDPLLTQYF. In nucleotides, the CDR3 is TGTGCCAGCAGTGATCCCTTGTTGACCCAGTACTTC.

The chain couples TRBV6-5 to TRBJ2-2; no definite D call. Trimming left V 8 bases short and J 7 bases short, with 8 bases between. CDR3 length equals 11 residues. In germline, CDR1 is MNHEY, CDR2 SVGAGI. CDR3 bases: TGTGCCAGCCAGGTAGACGGGGAGCTGTTTTTT. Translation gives CASQVDGELFF.